This section outlines one TCR beta chain sequence together with its context. Its antigen is still unknown. The PCR made use of 60 Vbeta and 13 Jbeta primers. Libraries were prepared by immunoSEQ multiplex PCR; TCRdb keeps only in-frame clonotypes and omits some of them. The sample lists approximately 150,000 clones; 70% to 80% were seen once. The data are from a study of cytomegalovirus exposure and HLA in healthy donors. Study-level results: Presence/absence analyses assumed roughly uniform sequencing depth across donors. Among donors in an Asian-associated ancestry cluster, a later analysis reportedly found fewer N-insertions than the approximately 670-donor mean. Common viral pathogens were later found to be apparently linked to several of the most significant clusters. Most subjects' HLA-A and HLA-B alleles were reportedly predicted from TCR beta sequences.

The CDR3 contains 14 residues. Trimming took 5 bases from V and 7 from J, leaving 17 bases between them. In germline, CDR1 is MDHEN, CDR2 SYDVKM. Sequencing used PBMCs. This receptor was identified in a woman between 40 and 55 years old in good health and CMV-seronegative. The rearrangement joins TRBV28 to TRBJ1-2; perhaps TRBD1 as D (6 bases). The CDR3 protein is CASSIPNVGAGYTF. CDR3 sequence (DNA): TGTGCCAGCAGTATTCCCAACGTGGGGGCTGGCTACACCTTC.